Presented here are 28 T cell receptor beta chains from one specimen sequenced in a study of cytomegalovirus exposure and HLA in healthy donors. PCR used 60 Vbeta primers and 13 Jbeta primers. TCRdb's table, derived via immunoSEQ multiplex PCR, lists solely in-frame clones and lacks some. Of 99,000 or so clones in the sample, over 75% were seen once. Sequencing was performed on PBMCs. These receptors were collected from a man between 60 and 75 years old in good health and CMV-seropositive.

Written as DNA, the CDR3 is TGCGCCAGCAGCACGTTCGGACCGACAGCAACTAATGAAAAACTGTTTTTT. It yields the protein CASSTFGPTATNEKLFF. The chain is built from TRBV5-1 and TRBJ1-4; tentatively, D is TRBD1 (5 bases). The CDR3 is 17 amino acids. Germline V gives CDR1 SGHRS, CDR2 YFSETQ. The ends were cut back, 4 bases at V and 0 bases at J, with 16 bases in the middle.

The chain joins TRBV29-1 to TRBJ2-7; D not resolved. The germline V gene has CDR1 SQVTM and CDR2 ANQGSEA. The ends were cut back, 6 bases at V and 0 bases at J, with 12 bases in the middle. CDR3 size: 13 residues. CDR3 in amino acids: CSVSIAISYEQYF. CDR3 bases: TGCAGCGTGAGCATCGCAATCTCCTACGAGCAGTACTTC.

V and J are TRBV19 and TRBJ2-7; D not resolved. This CDR3 has 14 amino acids. Trimming shortened V by 3 bases and J by 3 bases, and 12 bases separated the two germline ends. Germline CDR1 reads LNHDA; CDR2 reads SQIVND (reference sequence). This CDR3 is CASSIGPPGYEQYF. The CDR3 DNA is TGTGCCAGTAGTATTGGCCCTCCGGGCTACGAGCAGTACTTC.

This clone was counted only a few times. The CDR3 region is CAIRQDTDTQYF. CDR3 in DNA: TGTGCCATCCGTCAGGATACAGATACGCAGTATTTT. This chain connects TRBV10-3 to TRBJ2-3; D unresolved. Trimming removed 8 bases at V and 3 bases at J, with 9 bases between. This CDR3 comprises 12 residues. Germline values: CDR1 ENHRY, CDR2 SYGVKD.

Many counts were recorded for this clone. The chain carries TRBV10-2 and TRBJ2-7; tentative D call: TRBD1 (6 bases). The CDR3 loop spans 13 amino acids. V was pared by 11 bases and J by 1 base, with 15 bases between. Germline V gene lookup returns CDR1 WSHSY and CDR2 SAAADI. CDR3 loop: CAAAQGVSYEQYF. CDR3 coding DNA: TGCGCCGCGGCACAGGGTGTTTCCTACGAGCAGTACTTC.

The V gene is TRBV7-3, the J gene TRBJ2-3; the D gene is possibly TRBD2 (6 bases). Germline lookup yields CDR1 SGHTA and CDR2 FQGTGA. There are 15 residues in the CDR3. Trimming took 5 bases from V and 6 from J, leaving 18 bases between them. CDR3 nucleotides: TGTGCCAGCAGCCACGGGACTCACCCCTCTGATACGCAGTATTTT. Translating gives CASSHGTHPSDTQYF.

This rearrangement joins TRBV6-5 to TRBJ1-2; 7 bases match TRBD1. CDR1 is MNHEY and CDR2 is SVGAGI in the germline V gene. After removal of 4 bases from V and 4 bases from J, the junction contained 9 bases not matched to a gene. This CDR3 has 15 amino acids. DNA for the CDR3: TGTGCCAGCAGTTTATCAGGGACAGAGCTCTATGGCTACACCTTC. The encoded protein is CASSLSGTELYGYTF.

J is TRBJ2-1 and V is TRBV7-6; 11 nucleotides align to TRBD2. The CDR3 is 15 residues long. Germline CDR1 reads SGHVS; CDR2 reads FNYEAQ. V trimming: 3 bases; J trimming: 8 bases; junction bases outside the gene matches: 6. CDR3 nucleotide sequence: TGTGCCAGCAGCTTTGCTAGCGGGGGGAACGATGAGCAGTTCTTC. Its translation: CASSFASGGNDEQFF.

The chain carries TRBV18 and TRBJ2-7, with 13 bases lining up with TRBD2. The CDR3 covers 18 residues. The V segment lost 6 bases and the J segment 3 bases; nucleotides outside the gene matches: 14. CDR1 KGHSH and CDR2 LQKENI come from the germline V gene. The CDR3 region is CASSPYASGTSGVYEQYF. Written as DNA, the CDR3 is TGTGCCAGCTCGCCATACGCCTCCGGGACTAGCGGGGTCTACGAGCAGTACTTC.

The chain couples TRBV27 to TRBJ1-1; D might be TRBD1 (6 bases). Per the germline V gene, CDR1 is MNHEY and CDR2 is SMNVEV (reference sequence). The CDR3 is 14 amino acids. Trimming removed 4 bases at V and 6 bases at J, with 15 bases between. CDR3 in amino acids: CASSSQQGLSEAFF. As DNA, the CDR3 is TGTGCCAGCAGTTCCCAACAGGGATTGTCTGAAGCTTTCTTT.

V is TRBV30 and J is TRBJ2-3, with 12 bases matching TRBD2. V was clipped by 0 bases and J by 2 bases; unmatched bases: 18. CDR1 GTSNPN and CDR2 SVGIG come from the germline V gene (reference sequence). This CDR3 is built from 21 residues. CDR3 sequence reads: CAWSVRASGGADPSITDTQYF. CDR3 nucleotides: TGTGCCTGGAGTGTACGGGCTAGCGGGGGGGCGGACCCCTCAATCACAGATACGCAGTATTTT. Using reference TRBV30 and TRBJ2-3 for the parts outside the CDR3, the full variable domain is SQTIHQWPATLVQPVGSPLSLECTVEGTSNPNLYWYRQAAGRGLQLLFYSVGIGQISSEVPQNLSASRPQDRQFILSSKKLLLSDSGFYLCAWSVRASGGADPSITDTQYFGPGTRLTVL.

The chain employs TRBV5-5 and TRBJ1-2; TRBD1 matches at 7 bases. Germline loops: CDR1 SGHKS, CDR2 YYEKEE (reference sequence). The V gene end was trimmed by 6 bases and the J gene end by 2 bases; junction bases not matched to a gene: 16. The CDR3 is 17 residues long. This chain's CDR3 is CASTRNPDRVKNYGYTF. In DNA, the CDR3 is TGTGCCAGCACCAGAAACCCCGACAGGGTTAAGAACTATGGCTACACCTTC.

The chain joins TRBV20-1 to TRBJ2-5, with 7 bases matching TRBD2. Germline assignment: CDR1 DFQATT and CDR2 SNEGSKA (reference sequence). There are 11 residues in the CDR3. The CDR3 protein is CSTTGGETQYF. The CDR3 DNA is TGCAGCACCACGGGAGGAGAGACCCAGTACTTC.

This clone was seen once. The chain is built from TRBV19 and TRBJ2-3; 9 bases are shared with TRBD2. The CDR3 length is 14 residues. V gave up 5 bases and J gave up 4 bases; unmatched junction bases: 4. The germline V gene encodes CDR1 LNHDA and CDR2 SQIVND (reference sequence). The CDR3 DNA sequence: TGTGCCAGTAGTGCCGGGACTAGCCCAGATACGCAGTATTTT. Its protein product is CASSAGTSPDTQYF.

The rearrangement links TRBV27 to TRBJ1-2; no clear D gene. Trimming cost V 4 bases and J 8 bases, with 14 bases left between them. The length of the CDR3 is 13 residues. From germline, CDR1 is MNHEY and CDR2 SMNVEV (reference sequence). CDR3 bases: TGTGCCAGCAGTTCGGTAGCCCAGCCCGGCTACACCTTC. It encodes CASSSVAQPGYTF.

This clone is a singleton in its sample. V and J are TRBV6-5 and TRBJ2-2; TRBD1 aligns across 9 bases. Per germline, CDR1 MNHEY and CDR2 SVGAGI. The V gene end was trimmed by 4 bases and the J gene end by 4 bases; junction bases not matched to a gene: 7. The CDR3 contains 16 residues. In DNA, the CDR3 is TGTGCCAGCAGTTTCGCCGGGACAGGGATCACCGGGGAGCTGTTTTTT. This codes for CASSFAGTGITGELFF.

This clone was recorded once. The V call is TRBV2, the J call TRBJ2-1, with a weak D call TRBD2 (5 bases). Germline CDR1 and CDR2: SNHLY and FYNNEI. V dropped 3 bases and J dropped 0 bases, with 9 bases sitting between them. The CDR3 is 15 residues long. The CDR3 coding sequence is TGTGCCAGCAGTGACTGGGGAGCCTCCTACAATGAGCAGTTCTTC. This codes for CASSDWGASYNEQFF. Filled out from reference TRBV2 and TRBJ2-1, the complete variable domain reads EPEVTQTPSHQVTQMGQEVILRCVPISNHLYFYWYRQILGQKVEFLVSFYNNEISEKSEIFDDQFSVERPDGSNFTLKIRSTKLEDSAMYFCASSDWGASYNEQFFGPGTRLTVL.

This chain connects TRBV21-1 to TRBJ1-1; TRBD1, as called in the table, went unchecked against the DNA. TRBV21-1 is described as a pseudogene. This CDR3 is 15 amino acids long. CDR3 coding DNA: TGTGCCAGCAGCAAAGGGGGGACAGGGTCAGTTGAAGCTTTCTTT. Protein: CASSKGGTGSVEAFF.

This chain connects TRBV2 to TRBJ1-1; D is perhaps TRBD1 (5 bases). Per the germline V gene, CDR1 is SNHLY and CDR2 is FYNNEI. V dropped 8 bases and J dropped 6 bases, with 13 bases sitting between them. The CDR3 is 12 amino acids. In DNA, the CDR3 is TGTGCCAGCGGGGGAGGGCTGGCTGAAGCTTTCTTT. Its protein is CASGGGLAEAFF.

This chain joins TRBV19 and TRBJ2-2; possible D gene TRBD2, 5 bases. V dropped 5 bases and J dropped 4 bases, with 14 bases sitting between them. CDR3 length: 15 amino acids. Germline CDR1 is LNHDA and CDR2 is SQIVND (reference sequence). The CDR3 coding sequence is TGTGCCAGTAGTTCTCGGACTTTTTTCACCGGGGAGCTGTTTTTT. Translating gives CASSSRTFFTGELFF.

The gene calls are TRBV7-6 and TRBJ1-2; 9 bases align to TRBD1. V was clipped by 1 base and J by 5 bases; unmatched bases: 5. Germline lookup yields CDR1 SGHVS and CDR2 FNYEAQ. The CDR3 runs 15 residues. The CDR3: CASSLGTGVRYGYTF. CDR3 sequence (DNA): TGTGCCAGCAGCTTAGGGACAGGGGTTAGGTATGGCTACACCTTC.

The genes are TRBV19 and TRBJ2-5, with D tentatively TRBD1 (6 bases). V lost 6 bases, J lost 5 bases, and 10 bases lay in between. The CDR3 spans 12 residues. Germline V gene data show CDR1 as LNHDA and CDR2 as SQIVND (reference sequence). CDR3 in DNA: TGTGCCAGTAGCCCCAGGGGTGAGACCCAGTACTTC. It yields the protein CASSPRGETQYF.

The chain joins TRBV13 to TRBJ2-3; no reliable D call. CDR3 size: 11 residues. The V and J ends lost 5 bases and 3 bases respectively, with 3 bases between them. The germline V gene encodes CDR1 PRHDT and CDR2 FYEKMQ (reference sequence). DNA for the CDR3: TGTGCCAGCAGCCGTACAGATACGCAGTATTTT. Translating gives CASSRTDTQYF.

V and J are TRBV19 and TRBJ2-5; 7 nucleotides align to TRBD2. The V gene's germline CDR1 is LNHDA and CDR2 SQIVND (reference sequence). Trimming at V came to 9 bases and at J to 4 bases, leaving 11 bases not matched to a gene. The CDR3 contains 14 residues. CDR3 amino acids: CASSPRGVGETQYF. For the CDR3, the DNA is TGTGCCAGCTCCCCTCGGGGGGTGGGAGAGACCCAGTACTTC.

The chain joins TRBV6-5 to TRBJ1-5; 9 bases line up with TRBD1. The CDR3 is 14 residues long. With 8 bases clipped from V and 0 bases from J, the junction kept 2 bases outside the gene matches. From germline, CDR1 is MNHEY and CDR2 SVGAGI. The DNA of the CDR3 is TGTGCCAGCCGGACAGGGGATAGCAATCAGCCCCAGCATTTT. Its translation: CASRTGDSNQPQHF.

This clone was counted a single time. The chain recombines TRBV9 with TRBJ2-1; 10 positions agree with TRBD2. The ends lost 4 bases at V and 4 bases at J; junction bases unmatched: 8. Per the germline V gene, CDR1 is SGDLS and CDR2 is YYNGEE. This CDR3 contains 16 residues. The CDR3 DNA reads TGTGCCAGCAGCCCACCATCGACTAGCGGGTACAATGAGCAGTTCTTC. It is translated as CASSPPSTSGYNEQFF.

The J gene is TRBJ2-1, the V gene TRBV10-3; D is perhaps TRBD1 (5 bases). The CDR3 length is 14 residues. V was cut by 3 bases and J by 7 bases, with 13 bases left in between. CDR1 is ENHRY and CDR2 is SYGVKD in the germline V gene. This CDR3 is CAISDLTGANEQFF. The CDR3 bases are TGTGCCATCAGTGACTTGACTGGGGCTAATGAGCAGTTCTTC.

The CDR3: CASSLGHRRDTQYF. The DNA of the CDR3 is TGTGCCAGCAGCTTAGGGCACCGGAGGGATACGCAGTATTTT. The gene calls are TRBV7-2 and TRBJ2-3; tentative D call: TRBD2 (5 bases). CDR1 SGHTA and CDR2 FQGNSA come from the germline V gene. Deletions cut 1 base from V and 6 bases from J, with 11 bases between. The CDR3 consists of 14 residues.